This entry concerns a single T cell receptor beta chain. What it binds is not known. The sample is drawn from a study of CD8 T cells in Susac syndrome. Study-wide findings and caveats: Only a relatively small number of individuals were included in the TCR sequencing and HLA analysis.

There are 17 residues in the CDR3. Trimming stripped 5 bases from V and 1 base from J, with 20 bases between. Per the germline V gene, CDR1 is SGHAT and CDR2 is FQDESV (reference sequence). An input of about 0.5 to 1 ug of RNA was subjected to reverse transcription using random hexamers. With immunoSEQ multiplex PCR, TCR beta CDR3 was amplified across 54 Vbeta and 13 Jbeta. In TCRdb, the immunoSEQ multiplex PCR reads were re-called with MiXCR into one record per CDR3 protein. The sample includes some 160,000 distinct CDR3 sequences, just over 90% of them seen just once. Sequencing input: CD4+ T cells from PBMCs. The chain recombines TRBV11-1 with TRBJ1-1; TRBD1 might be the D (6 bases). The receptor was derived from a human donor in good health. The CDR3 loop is CASSPGRGRGANTEAFF. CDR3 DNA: TGTGCCAGCAGCCCCGGGCGGGGGCGGGGCGCGAACACTGAAGCTTTCTTT.